Listed below are T cell receptor beta chains from one sample, sequenced in a study of post-analysis software for immune sequencing data. TCRdb redid the calling of the PCR reads with MiXCR, one entry per CDR3 protein. Here the sample spans fewer than 850,000 distinct CDR3 sequences, roughly 27% being singletons. The sequencing input was blood. These receptors were taken from a girl aged 10-17 years with multiple sclerosis. Each CDR3 is given with its conserved first and last residue. Fields, in order: J gene, V gene, D gene, clone size, CDR3 protein, CDR3 DNA. D genes are given only for firm matches. The size field is filled for only some rows; it gives once, few, many or a size class.

J gene: TRBJ2-1; V gene: TRBV18; D gene: .; clone size: .; CDR3 protein: CASSYDSNGAQGQFF; CDR3 DNA: TGTGCCAGCTCATACGACTCAAACGGAGCCCAGGGGCAGTTCTTC
J gene: TRBJ2-1; V gene: TRBV7-9; D gene: .; clone size: .; CDR3 protein: CASSRTVGDEQFF; CDR3 DNA: TGTGCCAGCAGCCGGACGGTGGGGGATGAGCAGTTCTTC
J gene: TRBJ1-1; V gene: TRBV10-3; D gene: .; clone size: few; CDR3 protein: CAISDSGRSNTEAFF; CDR3 DNA: TGTGCCATCAGTGACTCAGGACGGTCGAACACTGAAGCTTTCTTT
J gene: TRBJ2-1; V gene: TRBV5-4; D gene: .; clone size: .; CDR3 protein: CASSLAARGHREQFF; CDR3 DNA: TGTGCCAGCAGCTTGGCTGCAAGGGGCCATCGTGAGCAGTTCTTC
J gene: TRBJ2-3; V gene: TRBV23-1; D gene: .; clone size: .; CDR3 protein: CAIGIEFCTDTQYF; CDR3 DNA: TGCGCCATCGGTATTGAATTCTGCACAGATACGCAGTATTTT
J gene: TRBJ2-7; V gene: TRBV20-1; D gene: .; clone size: few; CDR3 protein: CSAFAYPSYEQYF; CDR3 DNA: TGCAGCGCGTTCGCGTACCCCAGTTACGAGCAGTACTTC
J gene: TRBJ2-3; V gene: TRBV28; D gene: TRBD2; clone size: .; CDR3 protein: CASSPLGRGVTDTQYF; CDR3 DNA: TGTGCCAGCAGCCCCCTGGGGAGGGGTGTCACAGATACGCAGTATTTT
J gene: TRBJ2-1; V gene: TRBV9; D gene: TRBD2; clone size: once; CDR3 protein: CASSPVGLAGISYNEQFF; CDR3 DNA: TGTGCCAGCAGCCCGGTGGGACTAGCGGGGATCTCCTACAATGAGCAGTTCTTC
J gene: TRBJ2-7; V gene: TRBV5-1; D gene: TRBD1; clone size: few; CDR3 protein: CASSVRDRGSDEQYF; CDR3 DNA: TGCGCCAGCAGCGTCCGGGACAGGGGTTCCGACGAGCAGTACTTC
J gene: TRBJ1-4; V gene: TRBV6-1; D gene: .; clone size: .; CDR3 protein: CASSHTPPHGNEKLFF; CDR3 DNA: TGTGCCAGCAGCCACACGCCACCCCACGGGAATGAAAAACTGTTTTTT
J gene: TRBJ1-2; V gene: TRBV6-1; D gene: TRBD1; clone size: .; CDR3 protein: CASTPGGGVGYTF; CDR3 DNA: TGTGCCAGCACTCCGGGAGGGGGCGTTGGCTACACCTTC
J gene: TRBJ2-5; V gene: TRBV24-1; D gene: .; clone size: few; CDR3 protein: CATSDLGTQYF; CDR3 DNA: TGTGCCACCAGTGATTTGGGGACCCAGTACTTC
J gene: TRBJ2-7; V gene: TRBV7-2; D gene: .; clone size: few; CDR3 protein: CASIPGGGASYEQYF; CDR3 DNA: TGTGCCAGCATCCCCGGAGGAGGGGCCTCCTACGAGCAGTACTTC
J gene: TRBJ2-3; V gene: TRBV29-1; D gene: .; clone size: few; CDR3 protein: CSADPQYF; CDR3 DNA: TGCAGCGCAGACCCGCAGTATTTT
J gene: TRBJ1-1; V gene: TRBV20-1; D gene: TRBD1; clone size: .; CDR3 protein: CSATDRDRVNTEAFF; CDR3 DNA: TGCAGTGCCACAGACCGGGACAGGGTGAACACTGAAGCTTTCTTT
J gene: TRBJ2-7; V gene: TRBV5-4; D gene: .; clone size: .; CDR3 protein: CASSLGQESSYEQYF; CDR3 DNA: TGTGCCAGCAGCTTGGGGCAGGAGAGCTCCTACGAGCAGTACTTC
J gene: TRBJ2-3; V gene: TRBV20-1; D gene: .; clone size: .; CDR3 protein: CSGSPTDRQYF; CDR3 DNA: TGCAGTGGTAGCCCCACAGATAGGCAGTATTTT